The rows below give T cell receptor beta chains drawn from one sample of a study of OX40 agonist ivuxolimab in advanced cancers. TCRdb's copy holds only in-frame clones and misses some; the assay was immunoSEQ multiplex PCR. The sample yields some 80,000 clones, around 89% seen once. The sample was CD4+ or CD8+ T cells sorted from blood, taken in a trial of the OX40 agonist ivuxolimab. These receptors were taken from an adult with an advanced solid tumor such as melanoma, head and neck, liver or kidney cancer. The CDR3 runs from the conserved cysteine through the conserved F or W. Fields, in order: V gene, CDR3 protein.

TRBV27	CASSQGKFTGELFF
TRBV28	CASSTGTRITGLFF
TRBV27	CASSRSPGQSYEKLFF
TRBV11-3	CASSPPGLAGDAYNEQFF
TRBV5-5	CASSSRTGGNHGYTF
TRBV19	CASSISVMGEQFF
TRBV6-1	CASSELGMGYEQYF
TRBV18	CASSRLGGDFYEQYF
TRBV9	CASSVGVGADTGELFF
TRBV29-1	CSVGSGRADTQYF
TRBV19	CASSIDRGVANYGYTF
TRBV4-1	CASSQGQGALTGELFF
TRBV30	CAWSLTENTEAFF
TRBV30	CAWSVGLAGGNEQYF
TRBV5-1	CASSLLSFSDTQYF
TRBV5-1	CASSFSGTGNYEQYF
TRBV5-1	CASSSGLAGDEQFF
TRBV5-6	CASSQGLQTMEQYF
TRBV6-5	CASSGSTEQYF
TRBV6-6	CASSRPGLPQHF
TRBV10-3	CAISPWGTDHGYTF
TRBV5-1	CASSLARYKNQETQYF
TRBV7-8	CASRDRGSNQPQHF
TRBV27	CASSLPGTLSGELFF
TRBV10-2	CASRDASRVAQYF
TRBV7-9	CASSSQGYTEAFF
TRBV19	CASKGTGEVDTQYF
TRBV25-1	CASSDRHGQGALHEQYF
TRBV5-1	CASSLRWGLNTEAFF
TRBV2	CASSVDQNTGELFF
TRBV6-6	CASSTDTYYEQYF
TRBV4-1	CASSQEGGGGYNEQFF